The 29 T cell receptor beta chains below come from one sample, sequenced in a study of beta chain features in type 1 diabetes. The investigators reverse transcribed all of the isolated RNA, so they sequenced expressed TCRB transcripts. The protocol was immunoSEQ multiplex PCR, while the TCRdb copy is restricted to in-frame clones and leaves out a portion. The table lists about 470,000 clones, approximately 30% of them singletons. Material: naive CD4+ T cells from blood. Source of these receptors: a young man in good health.

This clone has just a few counts. The V gene is TRBV29-1, the J gene TRBJ2-1; D gene unclear. Germline CDR1 SQVTM, CDR2 ANQGSEA. The CDR3 is made up of 12 amino acids. The ends were cut back, 2 bases at V and 6 bases at J, with 8 bases in the middle. The CDR3 bases are TGCAGCGTTGAAAGGACGCTCAATGAGCAGTTCTTC. Translation gives CSVERTLNEQFF.

This chain uses TRBV11-1 with TRBJ2-5; TRBD2 agrees at 11 bases. Looked up from germline, CDR1 is SGHAT and CDR2 is FQDESV (reference sequence). The CDR3 has 14 amino acids. V dropped 5 bases and J dropped 10; count of bases not matched to a gene: 9. CDR3 in amino acids: CASSGTSGAGNQYF. The CDR3 bases are TGTGCCAGCAGCGGGACTAGCGGAGCGGGCAACCAGTACTTC.

This clone was observed a handful of times. The CDR3, as DNA: TGTGCCAGCAGTGACCCCGGGACAGGGGCGGGGGAGACCCAGTACTTC. Protein product: CASSDPGTGAGETQYF. This chain uses TRBV25-1 with TRBJ2-5; 10 positions agree with TRBD1. After removal of 3 bases from V and 5 bases from J, the junction contained 9 bases not matched to a gene. This CDR3 region has 16 residues. The germline V gene has CDR1 MGHDK and CDR2 SYGVNS.

The rearrangement links TRBV30 to TRBJ2-1; 7 bases map to TRBD1. Germline loops: CDR1 GTSNPN, CDR2 SVGIG (reference sequence). The V gene end was trimmed by 3 bases and the J gene end by 10 bases; junction bases not matched to a gene: 9. The length of the CDR3 is 13 residues. The CDR3 protein is CAWRHGRGGEQFF. For the CDR3, the DNA is TGTGCCTGGAGGCACGGTCGAGGGGGCGAGCAGTTCTTC. The full variable domain, completed using reference TRBV30 and TRBJ2-1, is SQTIHQWPATLVQPVGSPLSLECTVEGTSNPNLYWYRQAAGRGLQLLFYSVGIGQISSEVPQNLSASRPQDRQFILSSKKLLLSDSGFYLCAWRHGRGGEQFFGPGTRLTVL.

This clone showed up just a few times. The rearrangement links TRBV9 to TRBJ2-5; the match to TRBD2 covers 11 bases. The CDR3 sequence is 16 residues long. V lost 3 bases to trimming and J lost 4 bases; unmatched junction nucleotides: 8. CDR1 and CDR2 from the germline V gene are SGDLS and YYNGEE. The CDR3 DNA follows: TGTGCCAGCAGCGATACTAGCGGGAGCTTACTAGAGACCCAGTACTTC. It codes for CASSDTSGSLLETQYF.

The chain combines TRBV5-4 with TRBJ2-1, with D possibly being TRBD1 or TRBD2 (7 bases each). CDR3 length: 15 amino acids. Trimming stripped 3 bases from V and 4 bases from J, with 14 bases between. Germline CDR1 and CDR2: SGHNT and YYREEE (reference sequence). The CDR3 reads CASSSTGRGYNEQFF. CDR3 nucleotide sequence: TGTGCCAGCAGCTCGACAGGGAGGGGGTACAATGAGCAGTTCTTC.

V usage is TRBV7-7 and J usage is TRBJ2-1, with 9 bases fitting TRBD1. CDR1 and CDR2 (germline): SSHAT, FNYEAQ (reference sequence). J lost 4 bases, V lost 5 bases, and 6 bases had no gene match. The CDR3 runs to 15 residues. The CDR3 sequence: CASSAGTGLYNEQFF. In DNA form, the CDR3 reads TGTGCCAGCAGCGCCGGGACAGGGCTTTACAATGAGCAGTTCTTC.

This clone was recorded a few times. The same CDR3 is also encoded by other DNA sequences in this sample. The chain employs TRBV29-1 and TRBJ2-5; unclear D gene. The CDR3 sequence is 12 residues long. Trimming stripped 3 bases from V and 2 bases from J, with 7 bases between. CDR1 SQVTM and CDR2 ANQGSEA come from the germline V gene. The DNA for the CDR3 is TGCAGCGTTGACAGGCAGCAAGAGACCCAGTACTTC. The encoded protein is CSVDRQQETQYF.

There are a few counts of this clone. CDR3 bases: TGTGCCAGCAGTGACAGCTCCTACGAGCAGTACTTC. Its protein product is CASSDSSYEQYF. The gene calls are TRBV2 and TRBJ2-7; no definite D call. V lost 3 bases and J lost 0, with 3 bases in between. CDR3 length: 12 residues. Germline CDR1 and CDR2: SNHLY and FYNNEI.

The chain couples TRBV20-1 to TRBJ1-1, with a tentative D call TRBD1 (6 bases). V lost 5 bases and J lost 5, with 9 bases in between. Germline CDR1 is DFQATT and CDR2 is SNEGSKA (reference sequence). The CDR3 totals 11 residues. The CDR3 region is CSAHQGTEAFF. DNA for the CDR3: TGCAGTGCTCATCAGGGGACTGAAGCTTTCTTT.

The chain recombines TRBV10-3 with TRBJ2-1; TRBD2 matches at 8 bases. The CDR3 has 14 amino acids. Germline V lookup: CDR1 ENHRY, CDR2 SYGVKD. V shed 9 bases, J shed 5 bases, and the junction held 9 bases outside the gene matches. The CDR3 spells CAMALAGGDNEQFF. The CDR3 DNA is TGTGCCATGGCCCTGGCGGGAGGCGACAATGAGCAGTTCTTC.

The rearrangement joins TRBV7-9 to TRBJ2-3, with 9 bases fitting TRBD1. The CDR3 runs to 15 residues. J gave up 2 bases and V 5 bases, and 5 bases lay outside the gene matches. The V gene's germline CDR1 is SEHNR and CDR2 FQNEAQ (reference sequence). CDR3 coding DNA: TGTGCCAGCAGCCCCCGGGACAGGGTCACAGATACGCAGTATTTT. Its protein product is CASSPRDRVTDTQYF.

This clone was seen a few times. V and J are TRBV13 and TRBJ1-5; D uncertain. V gave up 1 base and J gave up 0 bases, with 4 bases separating them. CDR3 size: 14 residues. Germline values: CDR1 PRHDT, CDR2 FYEKMQ (reference sequence). CDR3 in amino acids: CASSLAGSNQPQHF. The CDR3, as DNA: TGTGCCAGCAGCTTAGCTGGTAGCAATCAGCCCCAGCATTTT.

The CDR3 reads CSVGSSATQYF. DNA of the CDR3: TGCAGCGTCGGGTCTTCAGCTACGCAGTATTTT. The J gene is TRBJ2-3, the V gene TRBV29-1; unclear D gene. V lost 6 bases to trimming and J lost 8 bases, with 12 bases between them. This CDR3 region has 11 residues. Germline V gene data show CDR1 as SQVTM and CDR2 as ANQGSEA.

CDR3 nucleotide sequence: TGTGCCAGCAGCTACGCAGGGAACTACGAGCAGTACTTC. This sequence encodes CASSYAGNYEQYF. The genes are TRBV5-6 and TRBJ2-7, with D tentatively TRBD1 (5 bases). This CDR3 spans 13 amino acids. V was shortened by 3 bases and J by 3 bases, with 10 bases between the two germline ends. The V gene's germline CDR1 is SGHDT and CDR2 YYEEEE.

Concerning this clone: Other nucleotide sequences in the sample specify the same CDR3. The CDR3 nucleotides are TGTGCCACCAGCAGAGGGACAGGGTTCACAGATACGCAGTATTTT. Translating gives CATSRGTGFTDTQYF. The chain couples TRBV15 to TRBJ2-3; 8 nucleotides line up with TRBD1. This CDR3 has 15 amino acids. The germline CDR1 and CDR2 sequences are LNHNV and YYDKDF (reference sequence). J gave up 2 bases and V 1 base, and 2 bases lay outside the gene matches.

This rearrangement joins TRBV9 to TRBJ2-1; D is unresolved. This CDR3 comprises 16 residues. In germline, CDR1 is SGDLS, CDR2 YYNGEE. V was clipped by 0 bases and J by 0 bases, with 10 bases between them. The CDR3 sequence: CASSVDGTSSYNEQFF. The CDR3 bases are TGTGCCAGCAGCGTAGACGGAACCAGCTCCTACAATGAGCAGTTCTTC.

This clone has a handful of counts. This chain connects TRBV4-2 to TRBJ2-1; TRBD2 matches at 14 bases. J gave up 2 bases and V 3 bases, and 6 bases lay outside the gene matches. The CDR3 totals 18 residues. CDR1 and CDR2 (germline): LGHNA, YNFKEQ. DNA of the CDR3: TGTGCCAGCAGCCAGGGACTAGCGGGAGAGGCGGCCTACAATGAGCAGTTCTTC. This translates into CASSQGLAGEAAYNEQFF.

V and J are TRBV28 and TRBJ2-6, with D perhaps matching TRBD2 (5 bases). The ends were cut back, 3 bases at V and 2 bases at J, with 8 bases in the middle. CDR1 and CDR2 (germline): MDHEN, SYDVKM. The CDR3 totals 15 residues. This chain's CDR3 is CASSLVGAGANVLTF. In DNA, the CDR3 is TGTGCCAGCAGTTTGGTCGGGGCTGGGGCCAACGTCCTGACTTTC.

The gene calls are TRBV13 and TRBJ2-7; 9 positions match TRBD1. Per the germline V gene, CDR1 is PRHDT and CDR2 is FYEKMQ (reference sequence). V trimming: 5 bases; J trimming: 4 bases; junction bases outside the gene matches: 12. The CDR3 is 16 residues long. Here the CDR3 DNA reads TGTGCCAGCAGCCCCCGACAGGGGGAAAAAGGGTACGAGCAGTACTTC. As protein: CASSPRQGEKGYEQYF. Full variable domain (remainder filled in from reference TRBV13 and TRBJ2-7): AAGVIQSPRHLIKEKRETATLKCYPIPRHDTVYWYQQGPGQDPQFLISFYEKMQSDKGSIPDRFSAQQFSDYHSELNMSSLELGDSALYFCASSPRQGEKGYEQYFGPGTRLTVT.

The chain uses TRBV29-1 and TRBJ2-2, with D possibly TRBD1 on 6 matching bases. The CDR3 is made up of 13 amino acids. Germline assignment: CDR1 SQVTM and CDR2 ANQGSEA. V was pared by 7 bases and J by 6 bases, with 15 bases between. In nucleotides, the CDR3 is TGCAGCGCTACAGGGACGTGGGCCGGGGAGCTGTTTTTT. Amino acids: CSATGTWAGELFF.

This clone came up a few times. The chain employs TRBV30 and TRBJ1-2; D perhaps matches TRBD1 (6 bases). Germline CDR1 is GTSNPN and CDR2 is SVGIG (reference sequence). Trimming removed 0 bases at V and 1 base at J, with 21 bases between. The length of the CDR3 is 18 residues. CDR3 sequence (DNA): TGTGCCTGGAGTGTGGTTCGAACAGGGACACTGCGTAACTATGGCTACACCTTC. It translates to CAWSVVRTGTLRNYGYTF.

The chain joins TRBV19 to TRBJ2-3; 7 bases align to TRBD1. V was clipped by 5 bases and J by 3 bases; unmatched bases: 2. CDR3 length equals 13 residues. CDR1 is LNHDA, CDR2 SQIVND, per germline (reference sequence). CDR3 nucleotide sequence: TGTGCCAGTAGTTCGACAGGGACAGATACGCAGTATTTT. Amino acid sequence: CASSSTGTDTQYF.

The chain employs TRBV18 and TRBJ1-4, with D uncertain. This CDR3 contains 14 residues. Looked up from germline, CDR1 is KGHSH and CDR2 is LQKENI. The germline V and J ends were trimmed by 8 bases and 0 bases, with 10 bases remaining between them. CDR3 DNA: TGTGCCAGCACCCACAGAGCAACTAATGAAAAACTGTTTTTT. It yields the protein CASTHRATNEKLFF. Drawing the rest from reference TRBV18 and TRBJ1-4, the complete variable domain is NAGVMQNPRHLVRRRGQEARLRCSPMKGHSHVYWYRQLPEEGLKFMVYLQKENIIDESGMPKERFSAEFPKEGPSILRIQQVVRGDSAAYFCASTHRATNEKLFFGSGTQLSVL.

This chain links TRBV7-9 with TRBJ2-2; D call uncertain. Germline V gene data show CDR1 as SEHNR and CDR2 as FQNEAQ (reference sequence). The CDR3 totals 13 residues. V lost 2 bases to trimming and J lost 0 bases, with 1 base between them. DNA for the CDR3: TGTGCCAGCAGCTTATCGAACACCGGGGAGCTGTTTTTT. Translating gives CASSLSNTGELFF.

This chain links TRBV9 with TRBJ2-1; 10 bases map to TRBD2. The V segment lost 2 bases and the J segment 3 bases; nucleotides outside the gene matches: 11. The CDR3 runs to 18 residues. Germline CDR1 SGDLS, CDR2 YYNGEE. The CDR3: CASSVSMWTSGHYNEQFF. The CDR3 DNA is TGTGCCAGCAGCGTGTCAATGTGGACTAGCGGCCACTACAATGAGCAGTTCTTC.

The J gene is TRBJ2-5, the V gene TRBV5-1; perhaps TRBD1 as D (6 bases). V dropped 2 bases and J dropped 0 bases, with 8 bases sitting between them. There are 14 residues in the CDR3. Germline lookup yields CDR1 SGHRS and CDR2 YFSETQ. The CDR3 DNA reads as TGCGCCAGCAGCTTACAGGGCTACCAAGAGACCCAGTACTTC. It yields the protein CASSLQGYQETQYF.

This chain links TRBV4-1 with TRBJ2-3, with TRBD1 matching 9 bases. From germline, CDR1 is MGHRA and CDR2 YSYEKL. Germline trimming cut 3 bases from V and 3 bases from J; bases unmatched to any gene: 10. This CDR3 is built from 17 residues. The CDR3 sequence is CASSHSTGQGKTDTQYF. CDR3 DNA sequence: TGCGCCAGCAGCCATTCTACGGGACAGGGAAAGACAGATACGCAGTATTTT.

This clone was counted a few times. V and J are TRBV15 and TRBJ2-6; TRBD1 aligns across 9 bases. This CDR3 has 16 amino acids. J gave up 0 bases and V 5 bases, and 2 bases lay outside the gene matches. CDR1 LNHNV and CDR2 YYDKDF come from the germline V gene (reference sequence). The CDR3 spells CATSSTGGSGANVLTF. Here the CDR3 DNA reads TGTGCCACCAGCTCGACAGGGGGCTCTGGGGCCAACGTCCTGACTTTC.